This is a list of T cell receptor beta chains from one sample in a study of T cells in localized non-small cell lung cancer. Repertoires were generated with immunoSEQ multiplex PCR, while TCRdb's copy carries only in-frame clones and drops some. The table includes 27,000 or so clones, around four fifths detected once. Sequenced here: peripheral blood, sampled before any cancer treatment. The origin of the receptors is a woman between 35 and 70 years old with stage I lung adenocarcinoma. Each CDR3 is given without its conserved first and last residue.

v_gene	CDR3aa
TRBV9	ASSASGGLETQY
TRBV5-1	ASSWAPDTEAF
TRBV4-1	ASSRGGAGGSGEQY
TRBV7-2	ASSLKAASYEQY
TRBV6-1	ASSEAAGHPSPLH
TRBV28	ASSLTGGRKNYGYT
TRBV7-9	ASSVDKAQY
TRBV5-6	ASSFDRLGIEAF
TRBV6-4	ASSPHAGSYNEQF
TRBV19	ASSASNGGYNEQF
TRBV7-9	ASSFYGGYVDEQF
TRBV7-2	ASSFKRGDNEQF
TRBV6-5	ASSYSRGERFREAF
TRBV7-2	ASSLVENEQF
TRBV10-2	ASSDQGKVEKLF
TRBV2	ASSELASGGSDTQY
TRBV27	ASSRGSGNTIY
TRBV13	ASSLIRDGYT
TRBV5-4	ASSFKVGTDTQY
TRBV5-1	ASRTGTGDSGELF
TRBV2	ASSGDRPSNQPQH
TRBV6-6	ASSWSGTGEF
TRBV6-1	ASSELSNSPLH
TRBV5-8	ATGTGTYNQH
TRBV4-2	ASSQDLVSGGANTGELF
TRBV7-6	ASSFDRVREQY
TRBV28	ASSSPPGQGAGEQY
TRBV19	ASSIPGTGKAEAF
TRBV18	ASSPITNTEAF
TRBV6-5	ASRETGGGGYT
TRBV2	ASSEPGPQH
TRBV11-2	ASSREGDGYT
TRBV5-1	ASSLQGTGGYEQY